This TCR beta chain was found in a study of T cell responses to AZD1222 COVID-19 vaccine. General study points: Spike-specific TCR breadth and depth grew following two AZD1222 doses. Donor demographics were predominantly white British with a female majority; clonal diversity may be underestimated. AZD1222 recipients seropositive at baseline numbered only six.

With regard to this clone: Its antigen is unidentified.

The CDR3 is 16 residues long. V dropped 5 bases and J dropped 0 bases, with 16 bases sitting between them. Germline V gene data show CDR1 as SGHAT and CDR2 as FQNNGV. Only in-frame clones appear in the TCRdb table, and some are missing; sequencing was by immunoSEQ multiplex PCR. The sample carries around 150,000 clones, approximately 90% recorded once. The chain links TRBV11-2 to TRBJ1-1, with D possibly TRBD1 on 6 matching bases. Specimen: peripheral blood, collected 28 days after the second AZD1222 dose. The TCR sequence derives from an adult who received the AZD1222 COVID-19 vaccine. The CDR3 region is CASSRGTGTLNTEAFF. The CDR3 DNA reads as TGTGCCAGCAGCAGAGGAACCGGGACACTGAACACTGAAGCTTTCTTT.